The present T cell receptor (beta chain) was sequenced within a study of cytomegalovirus exposure and HLA in healthy donors (dated by TCRdb to between 2016 and 2019). Turning to the overall study: An earlier analysis of 587 of the donors reported about 280 Gb of sequence data and 100 million to 120 million unique TCR beta sequences obtained from about 180 million T cells. Several DR-DQ haplotypes were treated as single units for association and clustering because of strong linkage in the cohort. Of the 350 to 400 genotyped donors, around 81% fell in the genetic ancestry cluster associated with self-reported Caucasian donors. An early release covering around 630 HLA-typed donors comprised around 300 gigabases of sequencing data and some 79 million unique TCR sequences. Rather than drawing on any new phenotypic data, the later analysis identified candidate immune exposures from TCR beta sequences and the way those sequences occurred across donors. To predict cytomegalovirus infection status, the study combined high-throughput TCR immunosequencing, statistical association of individual TCRs with disease status, and machine learning. Typing coverage differed by locus: A, B, C, DRB1 and DQB1 were typed in about 629-640 donors, DQA1 in roughly 500, DPA1 in approximately 600, and DPB1 in just under 490. In an earlier analysis of about 590 of the donors, high-throughput TCR beta sequencing was used to judge whether each TCR beta V gene segment behaved as functional or pseudogenic. All discovery cohort repertoires had been generated on a single sequencing platform. Class I and class II HLA loci were covered by the typing at four-digit resolution. Among roughly 370 genotyped donors of the cohort, an average of about 240,000 unique TCR beta nucleotide sequences were sequenced per donor, 15% to 20% of them non-productive. A separate validation cohort of 100 to 150 different subjects was used in addition to the 666-subject first cohort. In a later genetic analysis, genome-wide SNP genotypes for about three fifths of the roughly 670 donors were used, and that subset was treated as a discovery cohort. In a later analysis, previously published TCR beta repertoires from several hundred donors were re-analyzed and high-resolution HLA genotyping was added so that TCR occurrence patterns could be studied. Alongside the repertoire data, information on donor age, sex, ethnicity and CMV serostatus was compiled. The study aimed to test whether signatures of past pathogen exposure could be identified by cataloging public T cell receptors. Using immunosequencing, the study profiled T cell repertoires from fewer than 700 subjects and related those repertoires to cytomegalovirus serostatus. What the research found in general, with its limitations: A later analysis associated around 16,000 TCR beta sequences with specific HLA alleles at a false discovery rate of 0.05. Because the 87-base-pair reads could not distinguish some IMGT-functional V segments, including TRBV6-2 and TRBV6-3, those segments were excluded. Sequencing depth was assumed to be roughly uniform across donors in the presence/absence analyses, though that assumption may not hold. Seventeen rarely observed V segments, including chromosome 9 orphons, were excluded from the earlier analysis of just under 600 of the donors because counts were too low. A further reported finding was that TCR beta sequences accurately predicted the HLA-A and HLA-B alleles for most subjects in the first cohort. The study listed approximately 150 TCR beta chains as associated with cytomegalovirus. Immune exposure information for the cohort was limited to CMV serostatus. Correlated functional status among segregating V segments might reflect linkage disequilibrium, but an unknown experimental factor could not be ruled out. In a later analysis, HLA-associated TCR beta chains showed more clonal expansion and lower generation probabilities than non-associated chains that were equally common. In a later analysis, the rate of TCR association differed among HLA loci, with DRB1 alleles having the most associated TCRs and HLA-C alleles having the fewest. Strong co-occurrence of HLA alleles, especially DR and DQ, made assigning TCR associations to individual alleles difficult. An earlier analysis of some 560 of the donors showed that most TCR beta V segments appeared in productive rearrangements either about 90% or about 30% of the time, which broadly matched IMGT annotations. The authors suggested that the approach could potentially be extended to other disease states and immunological phenotypes. In a later analysis, most CMV-associated TCR beta chains were found to appear HLA-restricted, with HLA associations seemingly driven largely by CMV exposure. The classifier was reported to diagnose cytomegalovirus status with high specificity and sensitivity in both the original cohort and the validation cohort. Because HLA typing was missing for some donors at each locus, association tests included only the typed subset. The cohort was sequenced for TCR beta chains only, and without alpha or paired-chain data the features that could be detected were limited. Most TCR sequences were seen in very few donors, while some public TCRs were found in many individuals. According to a later genetic analysis, donors in an Asian-associated ancestry cluster had fewer N-insertions in productive TCRs than the roughly 670-donor mean. A later genetic analysis associated a missense DCLRE1C variant with V-gene and J-gene trimming of TCR beta chains, and an independent cohort replicated the association. The sequencing pipeline was judged likely to have produced a cluster of highly shared sequence variants as a technical artifact. In vitro tests confirmed that a few of the cytomegalovirus-associated TCR beta chains recognize cytomegalovirus antigens. A later analysis reported that several top co-occurrence clusters appeared linked to parvovirus B19, influenza, CMV and Epstein-Barr virus.

The cohort consisted of more than 650 healthy bone marrow donors. At the time of sampling, every cohort member was nominally healthy, though immune exposures that went unrecorded were likely present. The donor was CMV seropositive and was included in the group of 250 to 350 seropositive cohort members. Each donor provided a peripheral blood sample, and peripheral blood mononuclear cells were used for TCR beta sequencing. Genomic DNA extraction from the blood cell samples was performed with the Qiagen DNeasy Blood Extraction Kit. Comments on this clone: It has no known antigen specificity. No qualities accompany the bases; no much larger clone lies one base away.

The library was generated by the immunoSEQ multiplex PCR assay. For the multiplex PCR, a mixture combining 60 forward primers for TCR Vbeta segments and 13 reverse primers for TCR Jbeta segments was used. A multiplex PCR assay on genomic DNA amplified the CDR3 region of rearranged TCR beta genes. The Illumina HiSeq System was used to sequence the amplified TCR beta libraries as 87-base-pair reads. From the authors' description of their analysis: A later analysis tallied roughly 76 million unique TCR beta chains across the 666 repertoires, and around 10 million of those chains were shared by two or more donors. Raw reads were error-corrected and collapsed into unique sequences with a nearest-neighbor algorithm that merged closely related sequences to remove PCR and sequencing errors. V, D and J gene segments were assigned by aligning CDR3 sequences to IMGT reference sequences. For a sequence to be retained, a match of at least six nucleotides to both a V gene segment and a J gene segment was required. Rearrangements were called productive when the CDR3 lacked stop codons and stayed in frame with V and J; all others were non-productive. Following IMGT convention, CDR3 was defined as the stretch from the second conserved V-encoded cysteine to the conserved J-encoded phenylalanine. In an earlier analysis of just under 600 of the donors, sequences lacking an unambiguous match to a single V gene segment were excluded. In an earlier analysis of 587 of the donors, V segments were called functional above 56.7% productive rearrangements and were called segregating when the between-donor standard deviation exceeded 5%. A statistical classification framework was built to diagnose cytomegalovirus status from the catalog of TCR beta chain sequences. In a later analysis, V and J genes were assigned by comparing TCR nucleotide sequences against IMGT/GENE-DB human TR gene sequences. A later analysis assigned CDR3 sequences and most-parsimonious VDJ recombination scenarios with the TCRdist pipeline. In a later analysis, each TCR beta chain was defined by its CDR3 amino acid sequence together with its V-gene family, and reads lacking a unique V-gene family were excluded. As a way to deal with suspected cross-contamination and a sequencing artifact, a later analysis dropped over 550 nucleotide sequences that were highly shared and had low generation probability. In a later analysis, a clonal expansion index was calculated for each public chain from normalized within-repertoire ranks of inferred template counts. A later analysis computed generation probabilities with a VDJ recombination model fitted to out-of-frame rearrangements, and checked the results against IGoR. In a later analysis, hypergeometric tests were used to score TCR-TCR, TCR-HLA and TCR-CMV co-occurrence, with a repertoire-size bias correction applied to TCR pairs. A later analysis estimated false discovery rates by permuting HLA or CMV assignments 20 times. In a later analysis, co-occurring TCRs were grouped using DBSCAN, and TCRdist sequence similarity was added for clustering within HLA-allele-positive subsets. Repertoires with fewer than 30,000 or more than 120,000 public chains, plus five repertoires with anomalous nucleotide sharing, were excluded from co-occurrence clustering. Sourced from immuneACCESS, this table was stored by TCRdb with only in-frame sequences that have V and J called. A share of the clones is absent; for the studies checked, an unresolved V gene accounts for under half, and the remainder has no known explanation. V and J calls and clone size are given by that table; D and trimming were obtained from the DNA. The sample table contains more than 110,000 clones; only one count was recorded for 80% to 85% of them. 1% to 1.5% of the sample rests with the top ten.

The CDR3 sequence holds 14 residues, the cysteine and phenylalanine included. Only the CDR3 DNA stays, 42 bases, in frame from base 1. Unmatched junction bases come to 5, with V trimmed by 5 bases and J by 10 bases. According to the germline V gene, CDR1 reads SQVTM and CDR2 reads ANQGSEA. This clonotype originated in a male donor in good health and CMV-seropositive. The sample consisted of PBMCs. Recombination connected TRBV29-1 to TRBJ2-1; 16 nucleotides in the junction match TRBD2. For the CDR3, the sequence is CSVSQGLAGGEQFF. The DNA sequence is TGCAGCGTTTCCCAGGGACTAGCGGGAGGGGAGCAGTTCTTC.